Shown below are 21 T cell receptor beta chains from a single sample sequenced in a study of blood T cell repertoires in COVID-19. Libraries were prepared by immunoSEQ multiplex PCR; TCRdb keeps only in-frame clonotypes and omits some of them. The data show about 98,000 clones, 75% to 85% seen once. The sequenced material came from peripheral blood. Source of these receptors: a man in his 70s with acute or convalescent COVID-19.

This clone was counted only a few times. This chain links TRBV4-2 with TRBJ2-7; a possible D gene is TRBD1 (8 bases). The V end was cut by 4 bases, the J end by 0 bases, with 16 bases between. Germline loops: CDR1 LGHNA, CDR2 YNFKEQ. This CDR3 is 16 amino acids long. CDR3 loop: CASSPGQGGSSYEQYF. The CDR3 DNA reads as TGTGCCAGCAGCCCCGGACAGGGCGGGAGCTCCTACGAGCAGTACTTC.

The rearrangement links TRBV11-2 to TRBJ2-2, with 8 bases aligning to TRBD2. This CDR3 has 15 residues. CDR1 is SGHAT, CDR2 FQNNGV, per germline. Trimming removed 5 bases from V and 6 bases from J; junction bases left unmatched: 8. For the CDR3, the DNA is TGTGCCAGCAGCCCCCTCCCGACTAGCGCCGGGGAGCTGTTTTTT. Translation gives CASSPLPTSAGELFF. Supplemented by reference TRBV11-2 and TRBJ2-2, the full variable domain reads EAGVAQSPRYKIIEKRQSVAFWCNPISGHATLYWYQQILGQGPKLLIQFQNNGVVDDSQLPKDRFSAERLKGVDSTLKIQPAKLEDSAVYLCASSPLPTSAGELFFGEGSRLTVL.

The V call is TRBV9, the J call TRBJ2-7, with 9 bases identical to TRBD1. This CDR3 region has 15 residues. Germline V gives CDR1 SGDLS, CDR2 YYNGEE. Losses at the gene ends were 4 bases for V and 6 bases for J; bases not matched to a gene: 11. The CDR3 nucleotides are TGTGCCAGCAGCCCCCAGACAGGGGGGTTTGCCGAGCAGTACTTC. Translation: CASSPQTGGFAEQYF.

V and J are TRBV19 and TRBJ1-2; 8 bases fit TRBD1. CDR1 and CDR2 (germline): LNHDA, SQIVND (reference sequence). The V and J ends lost 9 bases and 1 base, in that order; junction bases with no gene match: 10. The CDR3 consists of 15 residues. The CDR3 sequence is CASSIQGAYNYGYTF. CDR3 DNA: TGTGCCAGCTCAATTCAGGGGGCTTATAACTATGGCTACACCTTC.

V gene TRBV7-2 combines with J gene TRBJ2-7, with 10 bases matching TRBD2. Germline V gives CDR1 SGHTA, CDR2 FQGNSA. The CDR3 is 16 residues long. The V segment lost 5 bases and the J segment 4 bases; nucleotides outside the gene matches: 11. The CDR3 region is CASSVQAGGLIYEQYF. CDR3 coding DNA: TGTGCCAGCAGCGTCCAAGCGGGAGGGTTGATTTACGAGCAGTACTTC.

The chain uses TRBV19 and TRBJ2-4, with TRBD2 identical over 7 bases. CDR3 length equals 14 residues. After removal of 5 bases from V and 2 bases from J, the junction contained 3 bases not matched to a gene. Germline V gene lookup returns CDR1 LNHDA and CDR2 SQIVND (reference sequence). This chain's CDR3 is CASSGRATKNIQYF. The CDR3 coding sequence is TGTGCCAGTAGTGGGAGGGCTACCAAAAACATTCAGTACTTC.

There are a few counts of this clone. This chain links TRBV7-3 with TRBJ2-7; perhaps TRBD1 as D (6 bases). There are 14 residues in the CDR3. Germline V gene lookup returns CDR1 SGHTA and CDR2 FQGTGA. Deletions cut 3 bases from V and 1 base from J, with 10 bases between. The CDR3 bases are TGTGCCAGCAGCTTGATGACAGGTTCCTACGAGCAGTACTTC. Amino acids: CASSLMTGSYEQYF.

The chain carries TRBV9 and TRBJ2-2, with D maybe TRBD2 (6 bases). Trimming removed 4 bases at V and 2 bases at J, with 15 bases between. Germline V CDR1 and CDR2: SGDLS, YYNGEE. The CDR3 runs 16 residues. The CDR3 bases are TGTGCCAGCAGCCCTAGCGCGGATCTTAACACCGGGGAGCTGTTTTTT. Translated, it gives CASSPSADLNTGELFF.

The chain recombines TRBV10-3 with TRBJ2-5; 12 nucleotides line up with TRBD2. The CDR3 spans 16 residues. Germline V lookup: CDR1 ENHRY, CDR2 SYGVKD. V dropped 0 bases and J dropped 5; count of bases not matched to a gene: 4. CDR3 protein: CAISESLAGGGETQYF. DNA of the CDR3: TGTGCCATCAGTGAGTCACTAGCGGGAGGAGGGGAGACCCAGTACTTC.

This clone has only one observation. The chain has TRBV28 and TRBJ1-2; 9 bases are a match to TRBD1. Germline V gene sequence: CDR1 MDHEN, CDR2 SYDVKM. This CDR3 spans 14 amino acids. V was clipped by 3 bases and J by 5 bases; unmatched bases: 4. CDR3 coding DNA: TGTGCCAGCAGTTTGGGGACAGGGCAGTATGGCTACACCTTC. This encodes CASSLGTGQYGYTF.

The V and J genes are TRBV5-1 and TRBJ2-3; 10 bases fit TRBD1. J was trimmed by 3 bases and V by 4 bases; bases with no gene match: 5. The V gene's germline CDR1 is SGHRS and CDR2 YFSETQ. The CDR3 is 15 amino acids. Here the CDR3 reads CASSLGQGGTDTQYF. The CDR3 nucleotides read TGCGCCAGCAGCCTAGGACAGGGGGGGACAGATACGCAGTATTTT.

This chain joins TRBV7-2 and TRBJ2-3; D call uncertain. From germline, CDR1 is SGHTA and CDR2 FQGNSA. The CDR3 loop spans 14 amino acids. V lost 5 bases and J 7 bases, leaving 16 bases between the germline ends. The CDR3 sequence: CASSPPYKLNTQYF. The CDR3 bases are TGTGCCAGCAGCCCTCCGTACAAGTTGAATACGCAGTATTTT.

This clone was recorded only once. The chain couples TRBV7-2 to TRBJ2-7, with D uncertain. The CDR3 covers 12 residues. Germline V gene lookup returns CDR1 SGHTA and CDR2 FQGNSA. Trimming took off 6 bases at V and 0 bases at J, with 6 bases between the two ends. The CDR3 spells CASRQNSYEQYF. DNA of the CDR3: TGTGCCAGCAGACAAAACTCCTACGAGCAGTACTTC.

This clone was seen more than once but under ten times. V and J are TRBV27 and TRBJ1-3; 9 bases fit TRBD1. Germline CDR1 is MNHEY and CDR2 is SMNVEV (reference sequence). The CDR3 length is 15 residues. V shed 5 bases, J shed 3 bases, and the junction held 5 bases outside the gene matches. This CDR3 is CASSPLGQGGNTIYF. The CDR3 DNA reads as TGTGCCAGCAGTCCCTTGGGACAGGGTGGAAACACCATATATTTT.

The chain carries TRBV7-2 and TRBJ2-7; 7 nucleotides align to TRBD2. Germline CDR1 reads SGHTA; CDR2 reads FQGNSA. After removal of 0 bases from V and 5 bases from J, the junction contained 4 bases not matched to a gene. The CDR3 is 14 amino acids. This CDR3 reads CASSLAAGDNEQYF. The CDR3 nucleotides read TGTGCCAGCAGCTTAGCGGCGGGGGATAACGAGCAGTACTTC.

DNA of the CDR3: TGTGCCAGCAGCTTTTCTAGCGGGATCACCGGGGAGCTGTTTTTT. It is translated as CASSFSSGITGELFF. The chain links TRBV9 to TRBJ2-2; 9 bases line up with TRBD2. Per the germline V gene, CDR1 is SGDLS and CDR2 is YYNGEE. The CDR3 runs to 15 residues. The junction had 5 bases not matched to a gene; V was cut back by 4 bases and J by 4 bases.

The chain has TRBV10-3 and TRBJ2-7, with D maybe TRBD2 (5 bases). The CDR3 runs to 14 residues. The germline V gene has CDR1 ENHRY and CDR2 SYGVKD. Trimming removed 0 bases at V and 2 bases at J, with 8 bases between. This CDR3 is CAISESWGAYEQYF. The CDR3 DNA is TGTGCCATCAGTGAGTCTTGGGGAGCCTACGAGCAGTACTTC.

The J gene is TRBJ1-1, the V gene TRBV27; weak D call: TRBD1 (5 bases). This CDR3 is built from 15 residues. Germline V gene data show CDR1 as MNHEY and CDR2 as SMNVEV (reference sequence). The V end lost 7 bases, the J end lost 0 bases, and 15 bases lay between the germline ends. For the CDR3, the DNA is TGTGCCAGCATTCTCAGGGTAGGAATGAACACTGAAGCTTTCTTT. Translating gives CASILRVGMNTEAFF.

This rearrangement joins TRBV5-1 to TRBJ1-4; D possibly corresponds to TRBD1 (6 bases). The CDR3 extends over 15 amino acids. CDR1 and CDR2 from the germline V gene are SGHRS and YFSETQ. Trimming took off 3 bases at V and 0 bases at J, with 9 bases between the two ends. For the CDR3, the DNA is TGCGCCAGCAGCTATAGACAGGCAACTAATGAAAAACTGTTTTTT. Translating it yields CASSYRQATNEKLFF.

The chain uses TRBV3-1 (or the pseudogene TRBV3-2) and TRBJ2-5; 13 nucleotides line up with TRBD2. The CDR3 is 17 residues long. Unmatched junction bases numbered 4, after V lost 3 bases and J lost 0 bases. The germline gives CDR1 LGHDT, CDR2 YNNKEL (reference sequence). The CDR3 loop reads CASSHGTSGTYQETQYF. The CDR3 DNA reads as TGTGCCAGCAGCCACGGGACTAGCGGGACGTACCAAGAGACCCAGTACTTC.

The V and J genes are TRBV19 and TRBJ1-5; the match to TRBD1 covers 9 bases. The junction had 10 bases not matched to a gene; V was cut back by 5 bases and J by 2 bases. CDR1 and CDR2 from the germline V gene are LNHDA and SQIVND (reference sequence). This CDR3 contains 17 residues. DNA for the CDR3: TGTGCCAGTAGTTCTCTTCGGACAGGGGCTGGCAATCAGCCCCAGCATTTT. This gives the protein CASSSLRTGAGNQPQHF. The whole variable domain, filled in from reference TRBV19 and TRBJ1-5, reads DGGITQSPKYLFRKEGQNVTLSCEQNLNHDAMYWYRQDPGQGLRLIYYSQIVNDFQKGDIAEGYSVSREKKESFPLTVTSAQKNPTAFYLCASSSLRTGAGNQPQHFGDGTRLSIL.